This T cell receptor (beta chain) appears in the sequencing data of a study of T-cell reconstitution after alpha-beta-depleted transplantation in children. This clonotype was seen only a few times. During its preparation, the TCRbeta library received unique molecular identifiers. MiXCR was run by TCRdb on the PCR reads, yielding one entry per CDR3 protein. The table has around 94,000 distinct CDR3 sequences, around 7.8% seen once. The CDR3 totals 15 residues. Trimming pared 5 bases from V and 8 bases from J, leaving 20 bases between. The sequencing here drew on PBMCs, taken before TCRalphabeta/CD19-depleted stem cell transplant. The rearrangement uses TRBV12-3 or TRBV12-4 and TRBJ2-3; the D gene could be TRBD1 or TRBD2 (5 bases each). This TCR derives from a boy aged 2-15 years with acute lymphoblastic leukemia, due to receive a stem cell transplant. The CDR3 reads CASSVGVGVWGTQYF. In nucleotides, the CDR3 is TGTGCCAGCAGTGTGGGGGTCGGGGTTTGGGGTACGCAGTATTTT.